The rows below give T cell receptor beta chains drawn from one sample of a study of shared clonotypes between healthy human individuals. This table comes from immunoSEQ multiplex PCR, and its TCRdb copy is limited to in-frame clones, with some not included. The sample lists approximately 710,000 clones, 80% to 95% occurring once. The specimen was memory CD8+ T cells from PBMCs. The receptors shown here come from a man between 18 and 35 years old in good health. Some clones in this sample may be carry-over from other donors' samples. Each CDR3 is given with its conserved first and last residue. The D gene is left open where the match is weak. A row's size may be missing; if present it is once, few, many or a size class.

J,D,size,V,CDR3,DNA
TRBJ1-1,-,-,TRBV10-3,CAISEFRTGFGAFF,TGTGCCATCAGTGAGTTCCGTACAGGTTTCGGGGCTTTCTTT
TRBJ2-7,-,-,TRBV29-1,CSVTGTLPYEQYF,TGCAGCGTAACCGGGACCCTGCCCTACGAGCAGTACTTC
TRBJ2-2,-,-,TRBV7-6,CASSHPQRQINTGELFF,TGTGCCAGCAGCCACCCTCAGCGGCAAATTAACACCGGGGAGCTGTTTTTT
TRBJ1-1,-,-,TRBV19,CASSVFGQLNTEAFF,TGTGCCAGTAGTGTTTTCGGACAGTTGAACACTGAAGCTTTCTTT
TRBJ2-5,-,-,TRBV27,CASRPTWGHQETQYF,TGTGCCAGCAGACCAACTTGGGGCCACCAAGAGACCCAGTACTTC
TRBJ1-2,TRBD1,-,TRBV29-1,CSVDRGIYGYTF,TGCAGCGTTGACAGGGGGATCTATGGCTACACCTTC
TRBJ2-6,-,-,TRBV7-9,CATQSGANVLTF,TGTGCCACCCAATCTGGGGCCAACGTCCTGACTTTC
TRBJ1-1,-,-,TRBV4-1,CASSQPTGNTEAFF,TGCGCCAGCAGCCAACCGACAGGGAACACTGAAGCTTTCTTT
TRBJ2-7,-,-,TRBV5-5,CASTTHDRIFYEQYF,TGTGCCAGCACCACCCACGACAGGATCTTCTACGAGCAGTACTTC
TRBJ1-2,TRBD1,once,TRBV9,CASSPWDSDGYTF,TGTGCCAGCAGCCCCTGGGACAGCGATGGCTACACCTTC
TRBJ1-5,TRBD1,-,TRBV4-2,CASSQDGGGRNGNQPQHF,TGTGCCAGCAGCCAAGATGGAGGGGGCCGGAATGGCAATCAGCCCCAGCATTTT
TRBJ2-7,-,-,TRBV11-2,CASSSDRKFYEQYF,TGTGCCAGCAGTTCCGACAGGAAATTCTACGAGCAGTACTTC
TRBJ2-4,TRBD2,-,TRBV7-9,CASSLSGETSKNIQYF,TGTGCCAGCAGTCTTAGCGGGGAGACCTCCAAAAACATTCAGTACTTC